Only one count was recorded for the clone carrying this TCR beta chain. Profiling relied on immunoSEQ multiplex PCR, and the TCRdb table lists in-frame clones only, not all of them. The data contain around 30,000 clones, 80% to 90% of them singletons. The data derive from a study of T cell changes during pregnancy in multiple sclerosis. This CDR3 region has 15 residues. From germline, CDR1 is MDHEN and CDR2 SYDVKM. Unmatched junction bases numbered 10, after V lost 6 bases and J lost 8 bases. The rearrangement links TRBV28 to TRBJ1-4, with 9 bases that match TRBD1. The TCR originated in a female donor with multiple sclerosis, enrolled in a pregnancy study. The specimen was CD8+ T cells from peripheral blood mononuclear cells, collected before pregnancy. The CDR3 is CASRPRDREREKLFF. In DNA form, the CDR3 reads TGTGCCAGCAGACCCCGGGACAGGGAGCGCGAAAAACTGTTTTTT.